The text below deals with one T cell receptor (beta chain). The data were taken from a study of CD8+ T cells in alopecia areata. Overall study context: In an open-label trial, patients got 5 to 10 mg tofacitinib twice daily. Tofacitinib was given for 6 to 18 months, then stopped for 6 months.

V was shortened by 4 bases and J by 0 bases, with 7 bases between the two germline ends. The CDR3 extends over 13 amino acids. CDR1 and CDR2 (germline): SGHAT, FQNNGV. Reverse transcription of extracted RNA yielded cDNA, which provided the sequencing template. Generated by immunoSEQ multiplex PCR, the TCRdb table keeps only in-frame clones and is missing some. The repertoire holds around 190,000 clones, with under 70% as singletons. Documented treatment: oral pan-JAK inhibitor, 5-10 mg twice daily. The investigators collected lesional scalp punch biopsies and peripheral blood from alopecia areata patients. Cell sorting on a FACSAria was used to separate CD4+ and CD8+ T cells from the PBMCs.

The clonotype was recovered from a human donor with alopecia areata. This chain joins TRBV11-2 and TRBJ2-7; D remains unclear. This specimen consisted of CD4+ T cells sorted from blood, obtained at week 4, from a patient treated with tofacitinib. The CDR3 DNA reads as TGTGCCAGCAGCTACAGCAGCTCCTACGAGCAGTACTTC. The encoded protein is CASSYSSSYEQYF.